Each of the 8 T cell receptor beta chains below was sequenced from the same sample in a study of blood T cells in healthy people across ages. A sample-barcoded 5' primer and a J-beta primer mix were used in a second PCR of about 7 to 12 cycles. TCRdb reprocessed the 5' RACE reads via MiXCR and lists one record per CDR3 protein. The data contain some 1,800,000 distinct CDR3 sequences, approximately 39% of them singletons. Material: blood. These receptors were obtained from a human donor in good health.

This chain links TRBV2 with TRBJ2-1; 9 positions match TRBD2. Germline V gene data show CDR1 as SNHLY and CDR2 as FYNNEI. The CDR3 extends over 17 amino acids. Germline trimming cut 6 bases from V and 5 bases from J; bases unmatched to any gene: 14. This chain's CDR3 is CASRFRSAAGGDNEQFF. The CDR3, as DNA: TGTGCCAGCAGGTTCCGTTCTGCAGCGGGGGGAGACAATGAGCAGTTCTTC. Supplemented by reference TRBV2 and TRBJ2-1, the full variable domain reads EPEVTQTPSHQVTQMGQEVILRCVPISNHLYFYWYRQILGQKVEFLVSFYNNEISEKSEIFDDQFSVERPDGSNFTLKIRSTKLEDSAMYFCASRFRSAAGGDNEQFFGPGTRLTVL.

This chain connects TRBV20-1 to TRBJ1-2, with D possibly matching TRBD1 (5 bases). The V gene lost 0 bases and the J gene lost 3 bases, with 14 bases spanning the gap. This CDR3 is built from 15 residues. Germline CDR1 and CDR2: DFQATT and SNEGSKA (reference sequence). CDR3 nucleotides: TGCAGTGCTAGAGATCATCGGGGGATCGACTATGGCTACACCTTC. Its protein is CSARDHRGIDYGYTF.

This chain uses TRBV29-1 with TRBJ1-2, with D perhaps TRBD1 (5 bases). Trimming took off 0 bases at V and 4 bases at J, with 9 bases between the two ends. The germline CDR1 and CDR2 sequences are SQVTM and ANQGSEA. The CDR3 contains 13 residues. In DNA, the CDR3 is TGCAGCGTTGAAGAGGGGGTGCGCTATGGCTACACCTTC. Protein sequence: CSVEEGVRYGYTF.

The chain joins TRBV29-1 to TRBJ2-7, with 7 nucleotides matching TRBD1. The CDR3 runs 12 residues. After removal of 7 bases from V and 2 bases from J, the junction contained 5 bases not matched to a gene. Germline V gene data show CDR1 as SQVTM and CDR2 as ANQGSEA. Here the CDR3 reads CSALQGPYEQYF. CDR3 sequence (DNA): TGCAGCGCATTACAGGGGCCCTACGAGCAGTACTTC.

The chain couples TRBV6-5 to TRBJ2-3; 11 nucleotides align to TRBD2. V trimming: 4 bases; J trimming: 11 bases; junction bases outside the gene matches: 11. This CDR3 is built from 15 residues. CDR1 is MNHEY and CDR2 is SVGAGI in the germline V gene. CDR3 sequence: CASSSFYSGGARQYF. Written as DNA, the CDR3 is TGTGCCAGCAGTTCATTCTATAGCGGGGGGGCCCGGCAGTATTTT.

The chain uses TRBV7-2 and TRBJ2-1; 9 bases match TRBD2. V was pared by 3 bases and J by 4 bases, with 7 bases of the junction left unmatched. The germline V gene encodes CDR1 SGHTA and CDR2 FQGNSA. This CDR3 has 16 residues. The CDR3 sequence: CASSFVAGAGYNEQFF. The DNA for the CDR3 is TGTGCCAGCAGCTTTGTAGCGGGGGCGGGATACAATGAGCAGTTCTTC.

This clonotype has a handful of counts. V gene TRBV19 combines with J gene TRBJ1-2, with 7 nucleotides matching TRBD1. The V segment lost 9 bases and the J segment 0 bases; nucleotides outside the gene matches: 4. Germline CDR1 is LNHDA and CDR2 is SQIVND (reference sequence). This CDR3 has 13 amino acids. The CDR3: CASGTDSNYGYTF. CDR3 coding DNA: TGTGCCAGCGGGACAGATTCTAACTATGGCTACACCTTC.

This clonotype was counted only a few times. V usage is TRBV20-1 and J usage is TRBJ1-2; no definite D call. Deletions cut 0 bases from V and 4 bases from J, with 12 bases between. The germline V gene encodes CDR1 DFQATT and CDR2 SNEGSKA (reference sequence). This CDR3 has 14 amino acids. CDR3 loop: CSARDRAGSYGYTF. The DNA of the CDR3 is TGCAGTGCTAGAGATCGGGCAGGAAGCTATGGCTACACCTTC.